This T cell receptor (beta chain) was recovered during a study of metastatic and nonmetastatic thyroid tumors. For the study at large: A comparison of repertoires was made across blood and tumor or nodule tissue from malignant and benign thyroid patients. Study-level points and caveats: Reported TCR beta diversity, measured in blood and tumor, was significantly higher for malignant thyroid tumors than for benign nodules.

Patients were all untreated before their thyroid surgery. This clone was observed at least ten times. Antigen: not known. There are 16 residues in the CDR3. V shed 4 bases, J shed 4 bases, and the junction held 5 bases outside the gene matches. The V gene's germline CDR1 is MGHRA and CDR2 YSYEKL. TCRdb reanalyzed the PCR reads with MiXCR. Of about 39,000 clones in the sample, under 20% were seen once. The chain carries TRBV4-1 and TRBJ2-5; 14 positions match TRBD2. The sequence derives from a female donor with papillary thyroid cancer or a benign thyroid nodule (not recorded which). Some clones in this sample may be carry-over from other donors' samples. The sequencing sample was made of blood. CDR3 loop: CASSRGLAGGLETQYF. DNA of the CDR3: TGCGCCAGCAGCCGAGGACTAGCGGGAGGTCTAGAGACCCAGTACTTC.